These T cell receptor beta chains were read from a single sample in a study of T cells in Graves' hyperthyroidism and ophthalmopathy. TCRdb processed the multiplex PCR reads anew with MiXCR; each CDR3 protein has one entry. This table holds around 390,000 distinct CDR3 sequences, roughly 15% found once. Material for sequencing was blood. The receptors here all came from a woman aged 25 to 39 with Graves' ophthalmopathy. The CDR3 runs from the conserved cysteine through the conserved F or W. D genes are given only for firm matches. Clone size is not always given. Where it is, it says once, few, many or a class for expanded clones.

>TRBV10-2|-|TRBJ1-6|-
CASSAREGSPLHF
TGCGCCAGCAGTGCTAGGGAAGGTTCACCCCTCCACTTT
>TRBV24-1|few|TRBJ1-2|TRBD1
CATSGRPTGGINYGYTF
TGTGCCACCAGTGGCCGCCCTACAGGGGGCATAAACTATGGCTACACCTTC
>TRBV12-3/TRBV12-4|many|TRBJ2-5|-
CASSPSGQPGYQETQYF
TGTGCCAGCAGTCCTTCCGGGCAGCCGGGGTACCAAGAGACCCAGTACTTC
>TRBV6-1|many|TRBJ1-1|TRBD1
CASWRDRGLNTEAFF
TGTGCCAGCTGGCGGGACAGGGGGCTGAACACTGAAGCTTTCTTT
>TRBV5-1|-|TRBJ2-1|TRBD1
CASSRNPGQSNGQFF
TGCGCCAGCAGCAGGAACCCGGGACAGTCCAATGGGCAGTTCTTC
>TRBV7-9|-|TRBJ2-1|-
CASTQGGRSANEQFF
TGTGCCAGCACGCAAGGGGGAAGAAGCGCTAATGAGCAGTTCTTC
>TRBV7-8|many|TRBJ2-3|-
CASSSSVRTDTQYF
TGTGCCAGCAGCTCAAGCGTAAGGACAGATACGCAGTATTTT
>TRBV4-2|-|TRBJ2-1|-
CASSQGLADRAYNEQFF
TGTGCCAGCAGCCAAGGCCTAGCGGACAGGGCTTACAATGAGCAGTTCTTC
>TRBV6-2/TRBV6-3|many|TRBJ1-2|-
CASSRPGSGTNYGYTF
TGTGCCAGCAGTCGACCCGGATCAGGGACTAACTATGGCTACACCTTC
>TRBV20-1|many|TRBJ1-6|-
CSAREYGVGPLHF
TGCAGTGCTAGAGAATATGGGGTTGGACCCCTCCACTTT
>TRBV5-6|few|TRBJ2-5|-
CASSKLGVQGRETQYF
TGTGCCAGCAGTAAACTGGGGGTCCAGGGGAGGGAGACCCAGTACTTC
>TRBV5-1|many|TRBJ1-2|-
CASTPQWGSNYGYTF
TGCGCCAGCACCCCCCAATGGGGTAGCAACTATGGCTACACCTTC
>TRBV27|few|TRBJ2-2|-
CASLGGNTGELFF
TGTGCCAGCTTGGGGGGTAACACCGGGGAGCTGTTTTTT
>TRBV27|-|TRBJ2-7|TRBD1
CASSASGGPGYEQYF
TGTGCCAGCAGTGCGTCAGGGGGCCCTGGGTACGAGCAGTACTTC
>TRBV5-4|-|TRBJ2-3|-
CASSSRPTDTQYF
TGTGCCAGCAGCTCAAGACCCACAGATACGCAGTATTTT
>TRBV30|many|TRBJ1-4|-
CAWKRERAEKLFF
TGTGCCTGGAAGCGGGAAAGGGCGGAAAAACTGTTTTTT
>TRBV20-1|many|TRBJ2-7|-
CSARAASERGNSYEQYF
TGCAGTGCTAGGGCCGCTAGCGAGAGGGGAAACTCCTACGAGCAGTACTTC
>TRBV2|many|TRBJ2-1|TRBD2
CASRPRLAAHEQFF
TGTGCCAGCAGGCCGAGACTAGCGGCGCATGAGCAGTTCTTC
>TRBV20-1|many|TRBJ1-3|TRBD1
CSATPTGVAGHSGNTIYF
TGCAGTGCTACTCCGACAGGGGTGGCAGGACACTCTGGAAACACCATATATTTT
>TRBV14|-|TRBJ2-7|TRBD1
CVSSYRGQGHYEQYF
TGTGTCAGCAGCTATCGGGGACAGGGGCATTACGAGCAGTACTTC
>TRBV11-2|many|TRBJ2-7|TRBD2
CASSAGGGILYEQYF
TGTGCCAGCAGCGCCGGGGGGGGGATTTTGTACGAGCAGTACTTC
>TRBV30|once|TRBJ1-5|-
CAWSVRGQGPQPQHF
TGTGCCTGGAGTGTACGGGGGCAGGGGCCTCAGCCCCAGCATTTT
>TRBV20-1|many|TRBJ1-2|-
CSARASNLYTF
TGCAGTGCTAGAGCCTCAAATCTTTACACCTTC
>TRBV5-1|-|TRBJ2-3|-
CASSLYQGPTDTQYF
TGCGCCAGCAGCTTGTACCAGGGGCCCACAGATACGCAGTATTTT
>TRBV7-3|-|TRBJ2-2|TRBD2
CASSRDETSANTGELFF
TGTGCCAGCAGCCGTGACGAAACTAGCGCGAACACCGGGGAGCTGTTTTTT
>TRBV10-2|few|TRBJ2-5|TRBD2
CASSETGGGQETQYF
TGCGCCAGCAGTGAGACCGGGGGGGGTCAAGAGACCCAGTACTTC
>TRBV18|many|TRBJ2-5|TRBD1
CASSPDREETQYF
TGTGCCAGCTCACCGGACAGGGAAGAGACCCAGTACTTC
>TRBV18|many|TRBJ2-1|-
CASSPPVQYNEQFF
TGTGCCAGCTCACCACCGGTTCAGTACAATGAGCAGTTCTTC
>TRBV27|many|TRBJ2-3|-
CASSLGLNSLSTSTDTQYF
TGTGCCAGCAGTTTAGGGCTAAACAGTCTTTCTACTAGCACAGATACGCAGTATTTT
>TRBV2|many|TRBJ2-2|-
CASSTETNTGELFF
TGTGCCAGCAGTACGGAGACGAACACCGGGGAGCTGTTTTTT
>TRBV7-6|-|TRBJ2-5|-
CASSLMGTGGETQYF
TGTGCCAGCAGCTTAATGGGTACCGGAGGGGAGACCCAGTACTTC
>TRBV6-2/TRBV6-3|few|TRBJ2-3|TRBD1
CASRGTGASTDTQYF
TGTGCCAGCCGTGGGACAGGGGCAAGCACAGATACGCAGTATTTT
>TRBV4-1|many|TRBJ2-7|-
CASSQELGPYEQYF
TGCGCCAGCAGCCAAGAGCTGGGGCCCTACGAGCAGTACTTC
>TRBV6-1|many|TRBJ1-1|-
CASSRWGSTEAFF
TGTGCCAGCAGTCGATGGGGGAGCACTGAAGCTTTCTTT
>TRBV6-1|-|TRBJ1-5|TRBD1
CASSARTGGNQPQHF
TGTGCCAGCAGCGCCCGGACAGGGGGGAATCAGCCCCAGCATTTT
>TRBV7-9|few|TRBJ1-3|-
CASSLSSGSGNTIYF
TGTGCCAGCAGCTTATCCTCGGGATCTGGAAACACCATATATTTT
>TRBV7-9|-|TRBJ2-2|TRBD1
CASSLTGVNTGELFF
TGTGCCAGCAGCTTAACAGGGGTGAACACCGGGGAGCTGTTTTTT
>TRBV28|-|TRBJ2-3|-
CASSSLFERDTGTDTQYF
TGTGCCAGCAGTTCGCTGTTTGAGAGGGACACGGGCACAGATACGCAGTATTTT
>TRBV3-1|many|TRBJ2-1|TRBD1
CASSPGTGGYNEQFF
TGTGCCAGCAGCCCCGGGACAGGGGGATACAATGAGCAGTTCTTC
>TRBV12-5|-|TRBJ2-2|TRBD1
CASGPGQVITGELFF
TGTGCTAGTGGCCCGGGACAGGTGATCACCGGGGAGCTGTTTTTT
>TRBV10-3|few|TRBJ1-1|-
CAISLQGTEAFF
TGTGCCATCAGTTTACAGGGAACTGAAGCTTTCTTT
>TRBV30|many|TRBJ1-5|-
CACSTGLLSSQHF
TGTGCCTGCTCCACAGGACTACTAAGTTCCCAGCATTTT
>TRBV6-1|many|TRBJ1-5|-
CASSVGTFNQPQHF
TGTGCCAGCAGTGTTGGGACTTTCAATCAGCCCCAGCATTTT